Following are 32 T cell receptor beta chains from one sample sequenced in a study of T cell clusters in autoimmune cytopenias. Multiplex touch-down PCR amplified TRB using TRB-A and TRB-B pools in one tube. TCRdb reprocessed the multiplex PCR reads and keeps a single row for each CDR3 protein, giving no DNA. This table lists roughly 7,000 distinct CDR3 sequences. TRB was amplified from roughly 0.25 ug of peripheral blood genomic DNA per sample. Specimen: peripheral blood. The receptor source for this set is a human donor with an autoimmune cytopenia or autoimmune hepatitis (not recorded which).

The chain recombines TRBV12-3 or TRBV12-4 with TRBJ1-3. The CDR3 length is 14 residues. CDR3 region: CASSSGASGNTIYF.

The V call is TRBV6-6, the J call TRBJ1-2; TCRdb designates TRBD1, a call that cannot be tested without DNA. CDR3 length: 19 residues. Germline CDR1 and CDR2: MNHNY and SVGAGI (reference sequence). This CDR3 reads CASSYLLSRDRDANYGYTF.

V is TRBV18 and J is TRBJ2-3; TCRdb reports TRBD1, a call that lacks DNA to check it against. The CDR3 has 15 residues. CDR1 is KGHSH, CDR2 LQKENI, per germline. CDR3: CASSPGQGMTDTQYF.

The J gene is TRBJ2-7, the V gene TRBV20-1. The CDR3 runs 12 residues. CDR1 and CDR2 (germline): DFQATT, SNEGSKA (reference sequence). CDR3 region: CSVGSNTYEQYF.

This clonotype is called medium-sized based on its frequency. The genes are TRBV10-3 and TRBJ2-7. The CDR3 totals 13 residues. Looked up from germline, CDR1 is ENHRY and CDR2 is SYGVKD. The chain's CDR3 is CAISERTNYEQYF.

The rearrangement joins TRBV20-1 to TRBJ1-2. Germline CDR1 DFQATT, CDR2 SNEGSKA (reference sequence). CDR3 size: 11 residues. CDR3 amino acids: CSAGRGVGYTF.

V usage is TRBV6-6 and J usage is TRBJ2-2; TCRdb picks TRBD1, but there is no DNA to check that call. CDR3 length equals 16 residues. From germline, CDR1 is MNHNY and CDR2 SVGAGI (reference sequence). This CDR3 reads CASSYGDSLFTGELFF.

In terms of frequency, this clonotype is medium-sized (0.01 to 0.1%). The chain joins TRBV12-3 or TRBV12-4 to TRBJ2-5; the D call from TCRdb, TRBD1, cannot be confirmed without DNA. The CDR3 covers 15 residues. The CDR3 sequence is CASTPLGTGKETQYF.

According to its frequency, this clonotype is medium-sized. V and J are TRBV18 and TRBJ2-2; TCRdb outputs TRBD1, but without DNA this stays unchecked. Germline V gene lookup returns CDR1 KGHSH and CDR2 LQKENI. The CDR3 spans 20 residues. CDR3 sequence: CASSLDPDVNRDRATGELFF.

This clonotype ranks as medium-sized in terms of frequency. The chain joins TRBV30 to TRBJ2-1; without DNA, the TCRdb call of TRBD2 cannot be checked. Germline lookup yields CDR1 GTSNPN and CDR2 SVGIG (reference sequence). CDR3 length equals 14 residues. The CDR3 loop is CAWSRGRGRNEQFF.

This sequence joins TRBV6-1 and TRBJ1-2; without DNA, the TCRdb call of TRBD1 cannot be checked. CDR3 length: 14 residues. Per germline, CDR1 MNHNS and CDR2 SASEGT. CDR3 amino acids: CASQQGGGYYGYTF.

The chain uses TRBV13 and TRBJ1-2. Germline V gene lookup returns CDR1 PRHDT and CDR2 FYEKMQ (reference sequence). CDR3 length: 13 residues. The CDR3 loop is CASSTRVGYGYTF.

V usage is TRBV6-6 and J usage is TRBJ2-1. This CDR3 has 16 residues. In germline, CDR1 is MNHNY, CDR2 SVGAGI (reference sequence). This CDR3 is CASSYPNRGSYNEQFF.

This clonotype is deemed medium-sized by its frequency. The chain joins TRBV19 to TRBJ1-1; TCRdb's D gene call, TRBD1, goes unchecked for lack of DNA. There are 14 residues in the CDR3. Germline-derived CDR1 and CDR2 are LNHDA and SQIVND (reference sequence). The CDR3 reads CASSIRSLNTEAFF.

The J gene is TRBJ2-7, the V gene TRBV7-2; the D call of TRBD1 rests on TCRdb alone, since no DNA is present to check it. Germline-derived CDR1 and CDR2 are SGHTA and FQGNSA. The CDR3 consists of 14 residues. The CDR3 here is CASSRPMGAHEQYF.

By frequency, this clonotype registers medium-sized. The V gene is TRBV6-1, the J gene TRBJ2-1; the D call from TCRdb, TRBD2, cannot be confirmed without DNA. The CDR3 spans 15 residues. Germline CDR1 reads MNHNS; CDR2 reads SASEGT. CDR3 protein: CASRPRTSGGNEQFF.

This chain links TRBV4-3 with TRBJ2-1; the TCRdb call, TRBD2, lacks DNA for checking. The CDR3 is made up of 17 amino acids. CDR1 is LGHNA and CDR2 is YSLEER in the germline V gene. CDR3 loop: CASSQEGASGNYNEQFF.

The chain couples TRBV5-1 to TRBJ2-2; TCRdb outputs TRBD1, but without DNA this stays unchecked. The length of the CDR3 is 15 residues. Germline CDR1 reads SGHRS; CDR2 reads YFSETQ. CDR3 sequence reads: CASSYRQLNTGELFF. Drawing the rest from reference TRBV5-1 and TRBJ2-2, the complete variable domain is KAGVTQTPRYLIKTRGQQVTLSCSPISGHRSVSWYQQTPGQGLQFLFEYFSETQRNKGNFPGRFSGRQFSNSRSEMNVSTLELGDSALYLCASSYRQLNTGELFFGEGSRLTVL.

The genes are TRBV12-5 and TRBJ1-1; TCRdb's D call, TRBD1, is unchecked because there is no DNA. Germline V gene data show CDR1 as LGHNT and CDR2 as FRNRAP. The CDR3 length is 16 residues. Here the CDR3 reads CASGESGAVGNTEAFF.

The chain combines TRBV11-1 with TRBJ2-6; the D gene TCRdb calls, TRBD1, cannot be checked with no DNA. Germline values: CDR1 SGHAT, CDR2 FQDESV (reference sequence). CDR3 size: 19 residues. The CDR3 sequence is CASSLWTGTGTSGANVLTF.

The chain links TRBV6-2 or TRBV6-3 to TRBJ1-1. CDR3 length: 13 amino acids. The V gene's germline CDR1 is MNHEY and CDR2 SVGEGT. The CDR3: CASNGRENTEAFF.

This clonotype shows up as medium-sized by frequency. The chain employs TRBV19 and TRBJ2-1. The V gene's germline CDR1 is LNHDA and CDR2 SQIVND (reference sequence). CDR3 length equals 14 residues. CDR3 amino acids: CASKDSFSYNEQFF.

This clonotype is called medium-sized based on its frequency. The V call is TRBV18, the J call TRBJ2-3; TCRdb indicates TRBD1, and absent DNA this call remains unverified. CDR1 and CDR2 from the germline V gene are KGHSH and LQKENI. The CDR3 is 16 residues long. CDR3 amino acids: CASAYQGGGKTDTQYF.

The chain recombines TRBV20-1 with TRBJ2-2; TCRdb lists TRBD2, though no DNA is available to test this call. Germline assignment: CDR1 DFQATT and CDR2 SNEGSKA (reference sequence). The CDR3 is 16 amino acids. CDR3: CSARYGGGAATGELFF.

The V and J genes are TRBV27 and TRBJ1-1; the D call of TRBD1 rests on TCRdb alone, since no DNA is present to check it. Looked up from germline, CDR1 is MNHEY and CDR2 is SMNVEV (reference sequence). This CDR3 is built from 13 residues. CDR3 sequence: CASSWTGDTEAFF.

The chain uses TRBV12-3 or TRBV12-4 and TRBJ1-2; the D call of TRBD1 rests on TCRdb alone, since no DNA is present to check it. The length of the CDR3 is 15 residues. CDR3 residues: CASSPSGTESSGYTF.

The chain uses TRBV18 and TRBJ1-1. Per the germline V gene, CDR1 is KGHSH and CDR2 is LQKENI. The CDR3 runs to 13 residues. The CDR3: CASSEAGNTEAFF.

Its frequency marks this clonotype as medium-sized. V and J are TRBV7-6 and TRBJ2-2; with no DNA, the TCRdb D assignment of TRBD1 cannot be verified. CDR3 length: 15 residues. The germline gives CDR1 SGHVS, CDR2 FNYEAQ. The CDR3 here is CASSLDGTGTGELFF.

The V gene is TRBV12-3 or TRBV12-4, the J gene TRBJ1-2; there is no DNA to check the TCRdb D call of TRBD1. This CDR3 comprises 14 residues. CDR3 sequence reads: CASSPGDSFYGYTF.

According to its frequency, this clonotype is medium-sized. The chain combines TRBV19 with TRBJ2-5; TCRdb outputs TRBD1, but without DNA this stays unchecked. The germline gives CDR1 LNHDA, CDR2 SQIVND (reference sequence). This CDR3 has 14 amino acids. CDR3 sequence reads: CASSIPQGKETQYF.

The CDR3 spells CSATRWGPVGELFF. The chain joins TRBV20-1 to TRBJ2-2; TCRdb reports TRBD1, a call that lacks DNA to check it against. This CDR3 has 14 residues. Germline loops: CDR1 DFQATT, CDR2 SNEGSKA (reference sequence).

V gene TRBV6-1 combines with J gene TRBJ1-3; the TRBD1 assignment by TCRdb is unverifiable without DNA. This CDR3 is 15 amino acids long. CDR1 MNHNS and CDR2 SASEGT come from the germline V gene. The CDR3 spells CASSERVRTGNTIYF.